This T cell receptor beta chain was identified in a study of blood T cell repertoires in COVID-19 (dated by TCRdb to the early 2020s). At the level of the whole study: Collaborator samples came from the United States, Italy and Spain and covered acute and convalescent phases of COVID-19. The material from the prospective study consisted of cDNA or gDNA derived from T cells, B-cell-depleted T cells, or PBMCs. The dataset comprised deeply sampled blood TCRbeta repertoires from subjects exposed to, actively infected with, or recovered from COVID-19. The repertoires were released in a freely available public database intended as a resource for research on the immune response to SARS-CoV-2. Samples came from the ongoing ImmuneRACE study (first 160 participants) plus 1,254 subjects from 6 global collaborators. Nearly every sample came with metadata listing a de-identified subject ID, COVID-19 status, age in years and sex. HLA class I and class II types, where available, came from metadata supplied by the sample provider rather than from assay-based typing. On the study overall, not on this receptor specifically: The quantity of clinical and demographic metadata differed by source and by participant and was supplied without curation.

Enrolling through a virtual design, the prospective study's participants ranged in age from roughly 18 to 95 years and lived across 24 United States geographic areas. In the prospective study, cohorts were assigned on the basis of participant-reported clinical history obtained from a screening survey and a study questionnaire. In the prospective study, mobile phlebotomists collected whole blood, serum and a nasopharyngeal or oropharyngeal swab from each participant. Participants in the prospective study had the option to provide additional blood draws and questionnaires over a roughly two-month period. Before DNA extraction, prospective study blood samples were shipped either frozen or at room temperature. Looking up the germline V gene yields CDR1 SGHAT and CDR2 FQNNGV. Its CDR3 holds 15 amino acids, cysteine through valine. Only CDR3 DNA remains: 45 bases, in frame from the first base. From V the trimming removes 5 bases and from J it removes 6 bases, while the gene matches leave 8 bases of the junction unaccounted for.

TCRbeta CDR3 regions were amplified from genomic DNA using the immunoSEQ Assay, a bias-controlled multiplex PCR. Turning to the authors' computational methods: The number of nucleated cells in each sample was estimated from the amplification of reference gene primers within the assay. To quantify the absolute abundance of each unique TCRbeta CDR3 rearrangement, sequence reads were collapsed and filtered. For each sample, productive Simpson clonality was calculated by taking the square root of Simpson's diversity index across productive rearrangements. TCRdb took over this immuneACCESS table, retaining in-frame rearrangements with V and J assigned. Such tables are incomplete; in checked studies, under half of the missing clones stem from an unresolved V gene, and the remainder is unexplained. Clone size and the V and J calls come from that table; the DNA yielded D and trimming. The sample data list over 200,000 clones, and approximately 88% of these were observed just once. The top ten clones comprise 2% to 2.5% of the sample.

On this clone: Its antigen has not been determined. No quality values exist for individual bases; no much larger clone is one base distant.

Rearrangement joined TRBV11-2 to TRBJ2-7; 12 central bases correspond to TRBD1. The clonotype originates from a woman aged 40 to 55 with acute COVID-19. Sequencing was performed on PBMCs or T cells enriched from blood (not recorded which). The CDR3 reads CASSLSRDRGLEQYV. The sequenced DNA: TGTGCCAGCAGCCTCTCCCGGGACAGGGGGCTCGAGCAGTACGTC.